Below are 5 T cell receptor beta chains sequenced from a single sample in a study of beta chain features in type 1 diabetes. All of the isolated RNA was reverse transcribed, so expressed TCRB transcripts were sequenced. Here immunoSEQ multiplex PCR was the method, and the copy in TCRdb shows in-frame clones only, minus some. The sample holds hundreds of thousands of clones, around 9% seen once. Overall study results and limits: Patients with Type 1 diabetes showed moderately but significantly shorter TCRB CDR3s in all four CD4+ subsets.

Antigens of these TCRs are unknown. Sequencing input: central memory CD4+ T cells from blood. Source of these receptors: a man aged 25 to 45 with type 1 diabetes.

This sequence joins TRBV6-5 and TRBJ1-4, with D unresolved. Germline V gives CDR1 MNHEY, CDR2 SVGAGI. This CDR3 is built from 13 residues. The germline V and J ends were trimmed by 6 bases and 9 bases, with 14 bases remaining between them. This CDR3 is CASSPSGDKKLFF. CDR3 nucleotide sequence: TGTGCCAGCAGCCCCTCGGGCGATAAAAAACTGTTTTTT.

The CDR3 DNA is TGCAGCGTTGTTGAGGGGGGGACGGTAGGCACTGAAGCTTTCTTT. Residues: CSVVEGGTVGTEAFF. The rearrangement links TRBV29-1 to TRBJ1-1; weak D call: TRBD1 (6 bases). V lost 4 bases to trimming and J lost 4 bases, with 19 bases between them. Germline CDR1 is SQVTM and CDR2 is ANQGSEA. The CDR3 spans 15 residues.

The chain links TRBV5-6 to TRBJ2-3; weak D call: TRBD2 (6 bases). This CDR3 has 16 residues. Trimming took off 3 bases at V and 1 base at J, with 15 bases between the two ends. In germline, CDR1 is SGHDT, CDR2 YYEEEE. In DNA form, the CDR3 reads TGTGCCAGCAGCTCACTAGCTATGAGCGGCACAGATACGCAGTATTTT. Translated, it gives CASSSLAMSGTDTQYF.

The CDR3 protein is CASSSSDRVGYGYTF. As DNA, the CDR3 is TGTGCCAGCAGCTCCTCTGACAGGGTGGGCTATGGCTACACCTTC. V is TRBV7-6 and J is TRBJ1-2; 7 bases map to TRBD1. The CDR3 contains 15 residues. Per the germline V gene, CDR1 is SGHVS and CDR2 is FNYEAQ. V gave up 4 bases and J gave up 4 bases; unmatched junction bases: 9.

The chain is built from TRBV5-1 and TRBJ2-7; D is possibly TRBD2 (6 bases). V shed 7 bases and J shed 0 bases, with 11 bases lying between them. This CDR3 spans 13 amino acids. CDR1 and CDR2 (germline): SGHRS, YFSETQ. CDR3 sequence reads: CASGGVTSYEQYF. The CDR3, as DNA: TGCGCCAGCGGCGGGGTTACCTCCTACGAGCAGTACTTC. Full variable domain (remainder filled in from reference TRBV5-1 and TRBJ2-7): KAGVTQTPRYLIKTRGQQVTLSCSPISGHRSVSWYQQTPGQGLQFLFEYFSETQRNKGNFPGRFSGRQFSNSRSEMNVSTLELGDSALYLCASGGVTSYEQYFGPGTRLTVT.